These 17 T cell receptor beta chains came from one sample sequenced in a study of blood T cell repertoires in COVID-19. Profiling relied on immunoSEQ multiplex PCR, and the TCRdb table lists in-frame clones only, not all of them. The sample holds fewer than 350,000 clones, approximately 90% seen once. Material for sequencing was PBMCs or T cells enriched from blood (not recorded which). These receptors came from a woman in her 30s with acute COVID-19.

The chain carries TRBV6-5 and TRBJ1-5; 8 bases are shared with TRBD1. The CDR3 is 14 residues long. From germline, CDR1 is MNHEY and CDR2 SVGAGI. After removal of 7 bases from V and 4 bases from J, the junction contained 6 bases not matched to a gene. CDR3 bases: TGTGCCAGCACAGACAGGGGAGGGAATCAGCCCCAGCATTTT. Translation gives CASTDRGGNQPQHF.

The CDR3 DNA follows: TGTGCCAGCAGCTTAGCTAAACCGAGGGGACAGGCAGTTACAACTAATGAAAAACTGTTTTTT. It specifies CASSLAKPRGQAVTTNEKLFF. The chain couples TRBV7-8 to TRBJ1-4; TRBD1 aligns across 8 bases. V was clipped by 0 bases and J by 0 bases; unmatched bases: 15. This CDR3 has 21 amino acids. Germline V gene data show CDR1 as SGHVS and CDR2 as FQNEAQ.

The genes are TRBV28 and TRBJ2-3; 10 nucleotides line up with TRBD2. Looked up from germline, CDR1 is MDHEN and CDR2 is SYDVKM. With V trimmed by 4 bases and J by 2 bases, 15 bases remained unmatched. CDR3 length equals 19 residues. This chain's CDR3 is CASSSHGPLAGDPTDTQYF. Here the CDR3 DNA reads TGTGCCAGCAGTTCGCACGGCCCCCTAGCGGGAGACCCCACAGATACGCAGTATTTT.

This chain joins TRBV3-1 (or the pseudogene TRBV3-2) and TRBJ2-7; 9 nucleotides agree with TRBD1. This CDR3 is built from 18 residues. Germline CDR1 is LGHDT and CDR2 is YNNKEL (reference sequence). V lost 0 bases and J lost 2; bases outside the gene matches: 11. The chain's CDR3 is CASSQDRSPGQGAYEQYF. The CDR3 DNA follows: TGTGCCAGCAGCCAAGATCGCAGTCCGGGACAGGGCGCCTACGAGCAGTACTTC.

This chain joins TRBV3-1 (or the pseudogene TRBV3-2) and TRBJ1-6; D possibly corresponds to TRBD1 (5 bases). CDR1 is LGHDT, CDR2 YNNKEL, per germline (reference sequence). Deletions cut 0 bases from V and 9 bases from J, with 12 bases between. This CDR3 region has 15 residues. CDR3 bases: TGTGCCAGCAGCCAAGAAGGGGCAACAAGTTCACCCCTCCACTTT. This codes for CASSQEGATSSPLHF.

The chain is built from TRBV5-1 and TRBJ2-7; TRBD1 matches at 8 bases. CDR1 SGHRS and CDR2 YFSETQ come from the germline V gene. After removal of 0 bases from V and 7 bases from J, the junction contained 15 bases not matched to a gene. The CDR3 spans 17 residues. CDR3 loop: CASSLVSGTGGSVEQYF. In DNA form, the CDR3 reads TGCGCCAGCAGCTTGGTTTCCGGGACAGGAGGCTCGGTTGAGCAGTACTTC.

The rearrangement links TRBV19 to TRBJ2-2; maybe TRBD2 (6 bases). V lost 5 bases and J 7 bases, leaving 20 bases between the germline ends. This CDR3 has 16 amino acids. Germline V lookup: CDR1 LNHDA, CDR2 SQIVND (reference sequence). The CDR3 DNA follows: TGTGCCAGTAGTCTAAGCTGGGGGGAGCAAAGCGGGGAGCTGTTTTTT. It is translated as CASSLSWGEQSGELFF.

The genes are TRBV4-1 and TRBJ2-7; TRBD2 agrees at 11 bases. There are 15 residues in the CDR3. V lost 3 bases and J lost 2; bases outside the gene matches: 3. CDR1 MGHRA and CDR2 YSYEKL come from the germline V gene. The CDR3 protein is CASSQTSGITYEQYF. The CDR3 bases are TGCGCCAGCAGCCAGACTAGCGGGATCACCTACGAGCAGTACTTC.

The chain combines TRBV27 with TRBJ1-5; 8 nucleotides match TRBD1. The CDR3 is 17 amino acids. From germline, CDR1 is MNHEY and CDR2 SMNVEV (reference sequence). V shed 5 bases and J 3 bases; nucleotides not matched to a gene: 12. CDR3 sequence: CASSPRTGIKSNQPQHF. DNA of the CDR3: TGTGCCAGCAGTCCGCGGACAGGGATAAAATCCAATCAGCCCCAGCATTTT.

DNA for the CDR3: TGTGCCAGCAGCTTGGGGACAGGGGGCTACGAGCAGTACTTC. Amino acid sequence: CASSLGTGGYEQYF. The V gene is TRBV5-4, the J gene TRBJ2-7, with TRBD1 matching 10 bases. In germline, CDR1 is SGHNT, CDR2 YYREEE (reference sequence). The CDR3 has 14 residues. Losses at the gene ends were 0 bases for V and 3 bases for J; bases not matched to a gene: 0.

V and J are TRBV5-1 and TRBJ1-1, with 10 bases that match TRBD1. The CDR3 runs to 16 residues. Germline CDR1 SGHRS, CDR2 YFSETQ. Trimming at V came to 4 bases and at J to 3 bases, leaving 9 bases not matched to a gene. CDR3 loop: CASSGALGTGDTEAFF. CDR3 sequence (DNA): TGCGCCAGCAGCGGAGCTCTTGGGACAGGGGACACTGAAGCTTTCTTT.

The rearrangement uses TRBV15 and TRBJ1-5; maybe TRBD1 (6 bases). The CDR3 sequence is 18 residues long. Trimming removed 0 bases at V and 3 bases at J, with 18 bases between. The germline V gene encodes CDR1 LNHNV and CDR2 YYDKDF (reference sequence). The CDR3 DNA reads as TGTGCCACCAGCAGAGATCTCGAACAGGGATTTTACAATCAGCCCCAGCATTTT. Amino acids: CATSRDLEQGFYNQPQHF.

This clone occurred once. DNA of the CDR3: TGTGCCAGCAGCCGAACCGGGACAGGGAATTCTAATCAGCCCCAGCATTTT. It codes for CASSRTGTGNSNQPQHF. The chain joins TRBV7-8 to TRBJ1-5, with 9 bases fitting TRBD1. Germline V gene lookup returns CDR1 SGHVS and CDR2 FQNEAQ. CDR3 length: 17 amino acids. Trimming cost V 5 bases and J 4 bases; bases outside gene matches: 12.

The genes are TRBV2 and TRBJ2-7; 10 bases fit TRBD1. The germline V gene has CDR1 SNHLY and CDR2 FYNNEI. This CDR3 has 18 residues. J was trimmed by 2 bases and V by 6 bases; bases with no gene match: 16. This CDR3 is CASRYRDRGIGATYEQYF. DNA of the CDR3: TGTGCCAGCAGATACCGGGACAGGGGTATAGGGGCTACCTACGAGCAGTACTTC. The variable domain in full, completed from reference TRBV2 and TRBJ2-7, reads EPEVTQTPSHQVTQMGQEVILRCVPISNHLYFYWYRQILGQKVEFLVSFYNNEISEKSEIFDDQFSVERPDGSNFTLKIRSTKLEDSAMYFCASRYRDRGIGATYEQYFGPGTRLTVT.

This chain joins TRBV7-9 and TRBJ2-1; TRBD2 might be the D (6 bases). Germline V gives CDR1 SEHNR, CDR2 FQNEAQ (reference sequence). The CDR3 covers 13 residues. Trimming left V 5 bases short and J 7 bases short, with 12 bases between. The CDR3 sequence: CASSLTSQNEQFF. The DNA for the CDR3 is TGTGCCAGCAGCCTTACTAGCCAGAATGAGCAGTTCTTC.

V and J are TRBV19 and TRBJ2-2; no definite D call. Trimming left V 3 bases short and J 1 base short, with 9 bases between. This CDR3 is built from 15 residues. Germline CDR1 and CDR2: LNHDA and SQIVND (reference sequence). The CDR3 loop is CASSIQYWNTGELFF. CDR3 nucleotide sequence: TGTGCCAGTAGTATCCAGTATTGGAACACCGGGGAGCTGTTTTTT.

The V and J genes are TRBV4-1 and TRBJ2-7; 10 bases map to TRBD2. The germline CDR1 and CDR2 sequences are MGHRA and YSYEKL. This CDR3 contains 15 residues. With 4 bases clipped from V and 2 bases from J, the junction kept 5 bases outside the gene matches. In nucleotides, the CDR3 is TGCGCCAGCAGCCTGGTAGCGGGAGGAACCTACGAGCAGTACTTC. Protein: CASSLVAGGTYEQYF.